These 26 T cell receptor beta chains came from one sample sequenced in a study of T-cell memory formation after mild COVID-19. One entry per CDR3 protein results from TCRdb running MiXCR on the 5' RACE reads. The table has 400,000 to 450,000 distinct CDR3 sequences, about a sixth seen once. The sample consisted of PBMCs or a T cell subset sorted from them (not recorded which). The receptor source for this set is a man aged 18 to 29 who had mild COVID-19 (a few samples of this study predate the infection). Cell type and time point are not known.

This clonotype has more than one count but fewer than ten. The gene calls are TRBV5-1 and TRBJ2-3; 7 bases fit TRBD1. Germline trimming cut 4 bases from V and 3 bases from J; bases unmatched to any gene: 11. Germline-derived CDR1 and CDR2 are SGHRS and YFSETQ. CDR3 length: 16 residues. CDR3 region: CASSPPRQGLTDTQYF. The CDR3 DNA reads TGCGCCAGCAGCCCCCCGAGACAGGGTTTAACAGATACGCAGTATTTT.

This clonotype came up a few times. This chain links TRBV27 with TRBJ1-1, with D possibly TRBD1 on 5 matching bases. Per the germline V gene, CDR1 is MNHEY and CDR2 is SMNVEV (reference sequence). The CDR3 is made up of 14 amino acids. V lost 3 bases and J lost 3, with 11 bases in between. For the CDR3, the DNA is TGTGCCAGCAGTTTCTCAGGGCCAGACACTGAAGCTTTCTTT. It encodes CASSFSGPDTEAFF.

The chain uses TRBV29-1 and TRBJ2-2; D perhaps matches TRBD1 (5 bases). V shed 2 bases and J shed 1 base, with 11 bases lying between them. CDR3 length: 15 residues. CDR1 SQVTM and CDR2 ANQGSEA come from the germline V gene. The CDR3 region has the DNA TGCAGCGTTGAATGGGGTGACAGGAACACCGGGGAGCTGTTTTTT. Translation gives CSVEWGDRNTGELFF.

The V call is TRBV4-3, the J call TRBJ2-7; D uncertain. CDR3 length: 14 residues. Looked up from germline, CDR1 is LGHNA and CDR2 is YSLEER. The V end was cut by 0 bases, the J end by 3 bases, with 9 bases between. CDR3 bases: TGCGCCAGCAGCCAAGATGTTACTATCTACGAGCAGTACTTC. Residues: CASSQDVTIYEQYF.

The rearrangement joins TRBV12-3 or TRBV12-4 to TRBJ1-2, with D possibly being TRBD1 (6 bases). The germline V and J ends were trimmed by 6 bases and 4 bases, with 15 bases remaining between them. The length of the CDR3 is 14 residues. CDR3: CASRASGAGYGYTF. The CDR3 DNA is TGTGCCAGCAGGGCCTCGGGGGCGGGCTATGGCTACACCTTC.

V usage is TRBV15 and J usage is TRBJ1-6; 8 positions agree with TRBD1. The ends lost 0 bases at V and 7 bases at J; junction bases unmatched: 8. Germline V CDR1 and CDR2: LNHNV, YYDKDF (reference sequence). This CDR3 is 17 amino acids long. The CDR3 loop reads CATSRDFARTGNSPLHF. The CDR3 DNA is TGTGCCACCAGCAGAGATTTTGCCAGGACAGGGAATTCACCCCTCCACTTT.

The chain is built from TRBV7-2 and TRBJ1-6; D remains ambiguous. Germline V lookup: CDR1 SGHTA, CDR2 FQGNSA. V was cut by 5 bases and J by 7 bases, with 15 bases left in between. The CDR3 has 15 residues. This CDR3 is CASSPSNVRNSPLHF. The DNA of the CDR3 is TGTGCCAGCAGCCCATCTAACGTGAGGAATTCACCCCTCCACTTT.

The CDR3 here is CASSLLGQGPNSPLHF. In DNA form, the CDR3 reads TGCGCCAGCAGCTTGCTGGGACAGGGTCCAAATTCACCCCTCCACTTT. The V call is TRBV5-1, the J call TRBJ1-6; TRBD1 matches at 9 bases. The CDR3 has 16 residues. Germline V CDR1 and CDR2: SGHRS, YFSETQ. Trimming removed 1 base from V and 7 bases from J; junction bases left unmatched: 6.

J is TRBJ2-7 and V is TRBV7-9; D gene ambiguous. Trimming took 1 base from V and 7 from J, leaving 8 bases between them. This CDR3 has 12 residues. Germline CDR1 is SEHNR and CDR2 is FQNEAQ (reference sequence). Written as DNA, the CDR3 is TGTGCCAGCAGCTTAGTAGGGCAAGAGCAGTACGTC. It yields the protein CASSLVGQEQYV.

The DNA of the CDR3 is TGCGCCAGCAGCCCTCTTCCAGCGGACCAAGAGACCCAGTACTTC. This gives the protein CASSPLPADQETQYF. V gene TRBV5-1 combines with J gene TRBJ2-5; D is possibly TRBD2 (5 bases). V lost 4 bases to trimming and J lost 0 bases, with 13 bases between them. This CDR3 spans 15 amino acids. The germline gives CDR1 SGHRS, CDR2 YFSETQ.

This sequence joins TRBV6-5 and TRBJ1-6; no clear D. The CDR3 has 15 residues. Trimming pared 2 bases from V and 7 bases from J, leaving 12 bases between. CDR1 MNHEY and CDR2 SVGAGI come from the germline V gene. The DNA for the CDR3 is TGTGCCAGCAGTTACGCTGGGATGTTAAATTCACCCCTCCACTTT. It is translated as CASSYAGMLNSPLHF.

This clonotype was counted a few times. The CDR3 region is CASSQDFNQPQHF. In DNA form, the CDR3 reads TGTGCCAGCAGCCAGGACTTCAATCAGCCCCAGCATTTT. The rearrangement joins TRBV11-2 to TRBJ1-5; no firm D call. Germline lookup yields CDR1 SGHAT and CDR2 FQNNGV. The CDR3 covers 13 residues. The ends were cut back, 5 bases at V and 3 bases at J, with 8 bases in the middle.

The chain recombines TRBV4-1 with TRBJ2-7, with 8 bases aligning to TRBD2. The V segment lost 4 bases and the J segment 2 bases; nucleotides outside the gene matches: 10. The CDR3 totals 16 residues. The germline CDR1 and CDR2 sequences are MGHRA and YSYEKL. The CDR3 protein is CASSPIAGGLTYEQYF. CDR3 bases: TGCGCCAGCAGCCCTATCGCGGGGGGACTCACCTACGAGCAGTACTTC.

There are a few counts of this clonotype. This chain links TRBV14 with TRBJ2-3; 12 bases are a match to TRBD2. Germline CDR1 and CDR2: SGHDN and FVKESK. CDR3 size: 17 residues. Germline trimming cut 3 bases from V and 3 bases from J; bases unmatched to any gene: 7. CDR3 amino acids: CASSHKLTSGGTDTQYF. As DNA, the CDR3 is TGTGCCAGCAGCCACAAGTTGACTAGCGGGGGAACAGATACGCAGTATTTT.

This clonotype was picked up a small number of times. This chain joins TRBV7-3 and TRBJ2-2; D is uncertain. Trimming took 5 bases from V and 1 from J, leaving 8 bases between them. The CDR3 totals 14 residues. Germline V gene data show CDR1 as SGHTA and CDR2 as FQGTGA. The CDR3 here is CASSPSRNTGELFF. As DNA, the CDR3 is TGTGCCAGCAGCCCCTCTCGGAACACCGGGGAGCTGTTTTTT.

The CDR3 sequence: CASSQERTGAYEQYF. CDR3 in DNA: TGTGCCAGCAGCCAAGAGAGGACAGGGGCCTACGAGCAGTACTTC. This chain joins TRBV4-2 and TRBJ2-7, with 9 bases lining up with TRBD1. J was trimmed by 2 bases and V by 0 bases; bases with no gene match: 2. The germline V gene has CDR1 LGHNA and CDR2 YNFKEQ. The CDR3 is 15 amino acids.

V and J are TRBV5-1 and TRBJ2-3; D possibly corresponds to TRBD2 (5 bases). Trimming stripped 0 bases from V and 2 bases from J, with 10 bases between. The CDR3 totals 15 residues. Germline V gives CDR1 SGHRS, CDR2 YFSETQ. CDR3 bases: TGCGCCAGCAGCTTGGGACTATCTCACACAGATACGCAGTATTTT. This translates into CASSLGLSHTDTQYF.

The J gene is TRBJ2-2, the V gene TRBV11-2; TRBD1 matches 8 bases. The junction had 6 bases not matched to a gene; V was cut back by 6 bases and J by 0 bases. Germline CDR1 is SGHAT and CDR2 is FQNNGV. The CDR3 length is 16 residues. For the CDR3, the DNA is TGTGCCAGCAGACGCATGACAGGGGCGAACACCGGGGAGCTGTTTTTT. Encoded protein: CASRRMTGANTGELFF.

The chain combines TRBV7-9 with TRBJ1-4; D call uncertain. Germline V gene sequence: CDR1 SEHNR, CDR2 FQNEAQ (reference sequence). There are 15 residues in the CDR3. Trimming took off 1 base at V and 4 bases at J, with 10 bases between the two ends. CDR3 residues: CASSLDGPLNEKLFF. The CDR3, as DNA: TGTGCCAGCAGCTTAGATGGACCGCTTAATGAAAAACTGTTTTTT.

CDR3 bases: TGTGCCAGCAGCTTGACGCCTCACCTAGCTTTCTTT. Residues: CASSLTPHLAFF. V usage is TRBV7-9 and J usage is TRBJ1-1; no clear D. The CDR3 contains 12 residues. The V end was cut by 3 bases, the J end by 10 bases, with 12 bases between. CDR1 is SEHNR, CDR2 FQNEAQ, per germline (reference sequence).

This clonotype was seen only a few times. The V call is TRBV5-1, the J call TRBJ2-2, with no clear D. Trimming stripped 0 bases from V and 1 base from J, with 7 bases between. Germline lookup yields CDR1 SGHRS and CDR2 YFSETQ. There are 15 residues in the CDR3. CDR3 DNA: TGCGCCAGCAGCTTGGGTCGGAGGAACACCGGGGAGCTGTTTTTT. As protein: CASSLGRRNTGELFF. Looking up the rest from reference TRBV5-1 and TRBJ2-2 gives the full variable domain: KAGVTQTPRYLIKTRGQQVTLSCSPISGHRSVSWYQQTPGQGLQFLFEYFSETQRNKGNFPGRFSGRQFSNSRSEMNVSTLELGDSALYLCASSLGRRNTGELFFGEGSRLTVL.

The chain uses TRBV28 and TRBJ2-3; D is undetermined. With 1 base removed from V and 11 bases from J, the gap between germline ends came to 10 bases. CDR1 and CDR2 from the germline V gene are MDHEN and SYDVKM. The CDR3 runs to 12 residues. The CDR3 region has the DNA TGTGCCAGCAGTTTATTCGGAATCGGGCAGTATTTT. The encoded protein is CASSLFGIGQYF. The full variable domain, with the rest looked up from reference TRBV28 and TRBJ2-3, is DVKVTQSSRYLVKRTGEKVFLECVQDMDHENMFWYRQDPGLGLRLIYFSYDVKMKEKGDIPEGYSVSREKKERFSLILESASTNQTSMYLCASSLFGIGQYFGPGTRLTVL.

There are a few counts of this clonotype. The chain links TRBV6-1 to TRBJ1-2, with D possibly matching TRBD1 (6 bases). V was cut by 8 bases and J by 5 bases, with 18 bases left in between. The CDR3 contains 14 residues. Germline V CDR1 and CDR2: MNHNS, SASEGT. CDR3 amino acids: CASRLGGSTYGYTF. The CDR3 nucleotides read TGTGCCAGCCGATTGGGGGGCAGTACTTATGGCTACACCTTC.

At least ten counts were recorded for this clonotype. The V and J genes are TRBV5-1 and TRBJ1-1; TRBD1 is a possible D gene (5 bases). Between the trimmed V and J ends, which lost 4 bases and 0 bases, there was a span of 16 bases. Looked up from germline, CDR1 is SGHRS and CDR2 is YFSETQ. This CDR3 contains 16 residues. Written as DNA, the CDR3 is TGCGCCAGCAGCCCGGGGGGTGGGGAGATGAACACTGAAGCTTTCTTT. This gives the protein CASSPGGGEMNTEAFF.

This sequence joins TRBV20-1 and TRBJ2-1, with 9 positions matching TRBD1. Germline V gene sequence: CDR1 DFQATT, CDR2 SNEGSKA (reference sequence). The CDR3 runs 13 residues. The V gene end was trimmed by 6 bases and the J gene end by 6 bases; junction bases not matched to a gene: 6. DNA for the CDR3: TGCAGTGCCACCGGGACAGGGCCCAATGAGCAGTTCTTC. It yields the protein CSATGTGPNEQFF.

This clonotype was picked up a small number of times. The chain employs TRBV5-1 and TRBJ2-5, with 7 bases aligning to TRBD1. The CDR3 runs 14 residues. The germline gives CDR1 SGHRS, CDR2 YFSETQ. V lost 4 bases to trimming and J lost 5 bases; unmatched junction nucleotides: 8. The CDR3 reads CASSPGQLLETQYF. For the CDR3, the DNA is TGCGCCAGCAGCCCGGGACAGCTTTTGGAGACCCAGTACTTC.